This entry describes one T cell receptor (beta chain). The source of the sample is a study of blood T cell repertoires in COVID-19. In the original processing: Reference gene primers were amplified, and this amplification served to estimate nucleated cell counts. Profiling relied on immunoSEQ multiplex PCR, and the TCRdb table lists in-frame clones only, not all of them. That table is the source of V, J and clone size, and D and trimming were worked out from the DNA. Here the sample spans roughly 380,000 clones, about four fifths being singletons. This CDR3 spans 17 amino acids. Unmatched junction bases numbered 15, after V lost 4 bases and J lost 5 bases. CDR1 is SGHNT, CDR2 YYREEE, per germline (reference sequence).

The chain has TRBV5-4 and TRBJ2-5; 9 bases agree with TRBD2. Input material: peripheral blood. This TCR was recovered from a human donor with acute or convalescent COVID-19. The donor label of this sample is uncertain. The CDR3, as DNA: TGTGCCAGCAGCCCCCAAGTGGGGCGGGAGGGTCGGGAGACCCAGTACTTC. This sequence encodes CASSPQVGREGRETQYF.